This T cell receptor beta chain was sequenced for a study of T cell responses to AZD1222 COVID-19 vaccine. Trimming removed 6 bases at V and 5 bases at J, with 8 bases between. CDR1 and CDR2 (germline): SNHLY, FYNNEI. This CDR3 is built from 12 residues. Turning to this clone: Its specificity is not known.

Study-level results: An increase in Spike-specific TCR breadth and depth was observed after two AZD1222 doses. Among the donors, most were white British and more were female, and clonal diversity was possibly underestimated.

The assay was immunoSEQ multiplex PCR, and TCRdb's table has in-frame clones only and misses some. Counted here are roughly 100,000 clones, 88% occurring once; the ten biggest clones make up 2% to 3%. The sample in question was peripheral blood, obtained on day 0 of AZD1222 vaccination. The chain couples TRBV2 to TRBJ2-1; perhaps TRBD2 as D (5 bases). This TCR came from an adult in good health. The CDR3 protein is CASRTIHNEQFF. The CDR3 DNA reads as TGTGCCAGCAGGACTATCCACAATGAGCAGTTCTTC.